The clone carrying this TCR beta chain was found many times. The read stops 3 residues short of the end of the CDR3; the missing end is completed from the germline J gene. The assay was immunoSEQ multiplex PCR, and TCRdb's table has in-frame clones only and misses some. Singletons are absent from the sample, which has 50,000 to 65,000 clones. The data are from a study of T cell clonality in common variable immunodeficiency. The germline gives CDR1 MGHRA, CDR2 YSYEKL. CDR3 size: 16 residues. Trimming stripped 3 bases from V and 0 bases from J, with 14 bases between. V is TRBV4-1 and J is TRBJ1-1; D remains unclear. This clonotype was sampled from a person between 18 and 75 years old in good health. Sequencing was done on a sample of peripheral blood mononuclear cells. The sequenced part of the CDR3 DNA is TGCGCCAGCAGCCAGGTTCCCCAGAGAATGAACACTGAA. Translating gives CASSQVPQRMNTE. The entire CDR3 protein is CASSQVPQRMNTEAFF.